Sequencing of this TCR beta chain was carried out in a study of Ad26.COV2.S vaccination and SARS-CoV-2 variants. Across the whole study: Within the COV1001 Ad26.COV2.S trial arm, the donor was enrolled. Points from the study as a whole: Placebo recipients trailed vaccine recipients in spike-specific TCR breadth.

Treatment indicated: around 19 received Ad26.COV2.S at low or high dose, single or two shots; about 5 received placebo; per-sample allocation not given. On day 63 after the first injection, vaccine and placebo recipients gave samples. This adult donor, from Boston, was 18-55 years old. Vaccination used an Ad26 vector expressing Wuhan-strain SARS-CoV-2 spike. This clone was counted a single time. What it recognizes is unknown. Trimming cost V 4 bases and J 6 bases; bases outside gene matches: 7. CDR3 length: 15 amino acids. Germline V lookup: CDR1 LNHDA, CDR2 SQIVND (reference sequence). Here immunoSEQ multiplex PCR was the method, and the copy in TCRdb shows in-frame clones only, minus some. In the table there are a few hundred thousand clones, about nine tenths of which are singletons.

This TCR came from a person between 18 and 65 years old who received the Ad26.COV2.S COVID-19 vaccine or a placebo. The material sequenced was peripheral blood, taken in a trial of Ad26.COV2.S vaccine versus placebo. The chain links TRBV19 to TRBJ2-7; 12 bases are shared with TRBD2. CDR3 in amino acids: CASSNRLAGGPEQYF. The CDR3 bases are TGTGCCAGTAGTAACCGTCTAGCGGGGGGGCCCGAGCAGTACTTC.